This passage covers 3 T cell receptor beta chains from one sample sequenced in a study of blood T cell repertoires in COVID-19. The assay was immunoSEQ multiplex PCR, and TCRdb's table has in-frame clones only and misses some. Among around 140,000 clones listed, 75% to 85% were seen once. What was sequenced was peripheral blood. The receptors derive from a man between 65 and 79 years old who had recovered from COVID-19.

The chain uses TRBV5-5 and TRBJ2-2; no firm D call. Germline CDR1 SGHKS, CDR2 YYEKEE (reference sequence). Trimming took off 0 bases at V and 1 base at J, with 4 bases between the two ends. The CDR3 consists of 14 residues. The CDR3: CASSLGQNTGELFF. CDR3 in DNA: TGTGCCAGCAGCTTGGGGCAGAACACCGGGGAGCTGTTTTTT.

The J gene is TRBJ2-7, the V gene TRBV6-5; D possibly corresponds to TRBD1 (6 bases). The V gene's germline CDR1 is MNHEY and CDR2 SVGAGI. The CDR3 sequence is 15 residues long. Deletions cut 6 bases from V and 5 bases from J, with 20 bases between. The CDR3 sequence is CASRHPVSGVHEQYF. DNA for the CDR3: TGTGCCAGCAGACACCCGGTCTCAGGGGTCCACGAGCAGTACTTC.

The chain recombines TRBV27 with TRBJ1-2, with TRBD1 matching 9 bases. The CDR3 has 14 amino acids. V lost 5 bases to trimming and J lost 8 bases; unmatched junction nucleotides: 9. The V gene's germline CDR1 is MNHEY and CDR2 SMNVEV (reference sequence). In DNA, the CDR3 is TGTGCCAGCAGTATCACCGGGACAGGGAGCGGCTACACCTTC. Translated: CASSITGTGSGYTF.